A single T cell receptor beta chain is shown here with its context. The antigen is unknown. The CDR3 consists of 16 residues. V lost 3 bases and J 2 bases, leaving 17 bases between the germline ends. Germline V lookup: CDR1 KGHSH, CDR2 LQKENI. The data were obtained in a study of response to subunit inactivated influenza vaccine. Overall study findings and caveats: Few additional T cells are recruited per seasonal influenza vaccination, authors suggested.

TCRdb ran MiXCR on the RT-PCR reads and lists one entry per CDR3 protein. Of some 850,000 distinct CDR3 sequences in the sample, about 18% were seen once. The clonotype comes from a man aged 50-60 years who received an inactivated influenza vaccine. The specimen was PBMCs from blood, collected roughly 5 days after vaccination. This chain connects TRBV18 to TRBJ2-7; tentative D call: TRBD2 (7 bases). This chain's CDR3 is CASSPRGAATTYEQYF. The CDR3 nucleotides read TGTGCCAGCTCACCCCGGGGGGCCGCAACAACCTACGAGCAGTACTTC.